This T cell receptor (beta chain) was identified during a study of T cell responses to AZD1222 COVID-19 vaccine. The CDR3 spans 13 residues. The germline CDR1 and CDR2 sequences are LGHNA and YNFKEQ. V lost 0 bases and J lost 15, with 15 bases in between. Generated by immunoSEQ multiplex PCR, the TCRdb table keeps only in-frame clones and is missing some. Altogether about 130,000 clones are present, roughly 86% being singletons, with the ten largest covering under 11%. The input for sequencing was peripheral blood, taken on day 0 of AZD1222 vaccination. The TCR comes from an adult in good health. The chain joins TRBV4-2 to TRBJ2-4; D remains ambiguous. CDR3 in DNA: TGTGCCAGCAGCCAAGATAGGGCCAGCCGTCGGTACTTC. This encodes CASSQDRASRRYF.